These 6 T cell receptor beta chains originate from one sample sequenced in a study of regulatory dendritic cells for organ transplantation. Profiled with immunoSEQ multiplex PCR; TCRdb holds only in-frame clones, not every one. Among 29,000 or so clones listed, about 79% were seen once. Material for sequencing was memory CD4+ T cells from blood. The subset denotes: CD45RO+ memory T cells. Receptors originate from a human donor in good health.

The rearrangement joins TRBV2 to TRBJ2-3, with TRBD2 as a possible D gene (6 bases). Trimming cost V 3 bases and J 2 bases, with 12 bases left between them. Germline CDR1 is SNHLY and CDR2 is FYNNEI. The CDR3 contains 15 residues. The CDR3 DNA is TGTGCCAGCAGTGAGCGGGGCGGACTCACAGATACGCAGTATTTT. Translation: CASSERGGLTDTQYF.

The CDR3 here is CASSRRTSDSYEQYF. CDR3 coding DNA: TGTGCCAGCTCACGACGCACGTCTGATTCCTACGAGCAGTACTTC. The chain joins TRBV18 to TRBJ2-7, with D uncertain. The CDR3 spans 15 residues. Germline CDR1 reads KGHSH; CDR2 reads LQKENI. Between the trimmed V and J ends, which lost 4 bases and 1 base, there was a span of 14 bases.

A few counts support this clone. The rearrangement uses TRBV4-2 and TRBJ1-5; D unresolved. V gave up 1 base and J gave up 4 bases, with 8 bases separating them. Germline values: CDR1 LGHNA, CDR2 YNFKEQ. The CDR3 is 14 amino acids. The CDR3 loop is CASSQGTENQPQHF. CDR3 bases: TGTGCCAGCAGCCAAGGGACGGAAAATCAGCCCCAGCATTTT.

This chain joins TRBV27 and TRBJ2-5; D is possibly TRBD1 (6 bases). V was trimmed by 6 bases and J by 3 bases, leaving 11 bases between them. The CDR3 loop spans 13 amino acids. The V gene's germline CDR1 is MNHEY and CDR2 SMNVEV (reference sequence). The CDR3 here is CASRGHLKETQYF. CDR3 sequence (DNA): TGTGCCAGCAGGGGACATTTAAAAGAGACCCAGTACTTC.

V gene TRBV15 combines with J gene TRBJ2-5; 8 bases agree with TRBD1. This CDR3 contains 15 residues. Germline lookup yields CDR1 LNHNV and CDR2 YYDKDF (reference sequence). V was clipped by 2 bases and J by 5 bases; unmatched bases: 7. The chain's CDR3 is CATSRTGTGQETQYF. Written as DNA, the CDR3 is TGTGCCACCAGCAGAACCGGGACAGGCCAGGAGACCCAGTACTTC.

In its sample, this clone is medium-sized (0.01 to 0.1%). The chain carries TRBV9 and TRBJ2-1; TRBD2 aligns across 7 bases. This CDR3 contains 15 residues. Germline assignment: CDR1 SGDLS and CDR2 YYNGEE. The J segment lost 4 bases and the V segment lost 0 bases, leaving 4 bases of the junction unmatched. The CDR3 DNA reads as TGTGCCAGCAGCGTAGGGAGCGGGGAATACAATGAGCAGTTCTTC. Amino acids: CASSVGSGEYNEQFF.